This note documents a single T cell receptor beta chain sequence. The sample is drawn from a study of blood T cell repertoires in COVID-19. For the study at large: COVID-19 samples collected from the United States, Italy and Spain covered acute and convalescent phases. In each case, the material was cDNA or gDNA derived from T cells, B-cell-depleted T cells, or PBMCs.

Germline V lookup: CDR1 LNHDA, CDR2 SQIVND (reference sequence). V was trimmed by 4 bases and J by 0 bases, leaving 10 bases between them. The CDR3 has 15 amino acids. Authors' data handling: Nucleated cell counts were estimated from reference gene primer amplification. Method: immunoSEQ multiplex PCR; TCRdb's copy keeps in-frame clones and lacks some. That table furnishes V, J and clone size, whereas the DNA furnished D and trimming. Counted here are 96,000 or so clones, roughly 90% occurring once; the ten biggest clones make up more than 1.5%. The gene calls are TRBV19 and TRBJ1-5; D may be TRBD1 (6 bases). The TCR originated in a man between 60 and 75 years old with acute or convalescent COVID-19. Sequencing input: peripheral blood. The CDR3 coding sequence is TGTGCCAGTAGTACTTGGGACATTAGCAATCAGCCCCAGCATTTT. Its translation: CASSTWDISNQPQHF. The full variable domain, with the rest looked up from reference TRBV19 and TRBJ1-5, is DGGITQSPKYLFRKEGQNVTLSCEQNLNHDAMYWYRQDPGQGLRLIYYSQIVNDFQKGDIAEGYSVSREKKESFPLTVTSAQKNPTAFYLCASSTWDISNQPQHFGDGTRLSIL.